The entry that follows covers one T cell receptor (beta chain) sequence. Its antigen is not identified. This specimen comes from a study of immune cell composition in non-small cell lung cancer. This CDR3 comprises 14 residues. V dropped 6 bases and J dropped 7; count of bases not matched to a gene: 6. The germline gives CDR1 SNHLY, CDR2 FYNNEI. The assay was immunoSEQ multiplex PCR, and TCRdb's table has in-frame clones only and misses some. The sample contains around 740 clones, 73% of which appear only once. General study results and limits: Adenocarcinomas with higher top tumour-associated clone frequency had more reactive TILs. Tumour TCR-beta clonality was not significantly tied to smoking pack-years.

Frozen unsorted single-cell suspensions supplied the genomic DNA. The sample taken for sequencing was lung tumor tissue. The TCR comes from a human donor with non-small cell lung cancer. The chain employs TRBV2 and TRBJ1-4, with 9 bases lining up with TRBD1. The CDR3 region has the DNA TGTGCCAGCAGGACTACAGGGGGCAGTGAAAAACTGTTTTTT. Its translation is CASRTTGGSEKLFF.